The source of this TCR beta chain is a study of blood T cell repertoires in COVID-19. The CDR3 consists of 12 residues. Sequenced by immunoSEQ multiplex PCR; TCRdb stores in-frame clones only, minus some. The profile shows roughly 140,000 clones, 85% to 90% of them singletons. The chain uses TRBV21-1 and TRBJ2-1; the table's D call TRBD2 went unverified against the DNA. TRBV21-1 is a pseudogene. Sequencing used peripheral blood. The TCR was taken from a woman aged 55-69 years with active COVID-19. CDR3: CASSKGGVLPFF. DNA for the CDR3: TGTGCCAGCAGCAAAGGGGGGGTCCTGCCGTTCTTC.